The clone carrying this T cell receptor (beta chain) turned up a few times. This sample is part of a study of T cells in Graves' hyperthyroidism and ophthalmopathy. CDR3 size: 11 residues. Germline-derived CDR1 and CDR2 are DFQATT and SNEGSKA (reference sequence). With 4 bases removed from V and 5 bases from J, the gap between germline ends came to 6 bases. What was amplified from RNA transcripts were TCR beta CDR3 regions. Carried out on the TCR CDR3, a first-round RT-PCR used the HTBI primer set. TCRdb reprocessed the multiplex PCR reads via MiXCR and lists one record per CDR3 protein. The sample yields about 350,000 distinct CDR3 sequences, over 11% seen once.

The sample consisted of blood. This chain uses TRBV20-1 with TRBJ2-1; D is uncertain. This sequence was found in a woman aged 30 to 39 with Graves' hyperthyroidism. This CDR3 is CSANWNNEQFF. The CDR3 DNA is TGCAGTGCTAACTGGAACAATGAGCAGTTCTTC.